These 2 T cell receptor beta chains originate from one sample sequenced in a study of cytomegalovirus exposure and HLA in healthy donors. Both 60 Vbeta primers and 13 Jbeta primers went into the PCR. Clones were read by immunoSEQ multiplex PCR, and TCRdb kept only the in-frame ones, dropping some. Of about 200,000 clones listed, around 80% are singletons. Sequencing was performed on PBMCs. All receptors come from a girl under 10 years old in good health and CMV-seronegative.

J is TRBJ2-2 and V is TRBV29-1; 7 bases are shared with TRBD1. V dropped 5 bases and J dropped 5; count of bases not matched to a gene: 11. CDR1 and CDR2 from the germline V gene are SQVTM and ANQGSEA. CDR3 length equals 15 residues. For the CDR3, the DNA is TGCAGCGTTAAACTACCGGGACAGATAACCGGGGAGCTGTTTTTT. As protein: CSVKLPGQITGELFF.

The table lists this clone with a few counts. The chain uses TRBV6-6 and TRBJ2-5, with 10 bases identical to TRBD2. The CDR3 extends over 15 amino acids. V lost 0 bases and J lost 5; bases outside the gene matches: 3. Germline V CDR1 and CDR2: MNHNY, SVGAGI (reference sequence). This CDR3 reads CASSYSSGRAETQYF. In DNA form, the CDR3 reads TGTGCCAGCAGTTACTCAAGCGGGAGGGCTGAGACCCAGTACTTC.